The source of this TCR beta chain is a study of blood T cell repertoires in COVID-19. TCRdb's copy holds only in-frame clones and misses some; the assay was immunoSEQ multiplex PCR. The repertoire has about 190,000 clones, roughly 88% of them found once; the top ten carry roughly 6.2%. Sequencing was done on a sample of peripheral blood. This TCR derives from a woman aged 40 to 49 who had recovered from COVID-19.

The CDR3 is CASSPSGYTEAFF. The CDR3 DNA follows: TGTGCCAGCAGCCCATCAGGGTACACTGAAGCTTTCTTT. The chain recombines TRBV13 with TRBJ1-1; possible D gene TRBD1, 5 bases. CDR1 PRHDT and CDR2 FYEKMQ come from the germline V gene (reference sequence). The CDR3 is 13 amino acids. Trimming stripped 5 bases from V and 3 bases from J, with 10 bases between.